Listed below are T cell receptor beta chains from one sample, sequenced in a study of blood T cell repertoires in COVID-19. Only in-frame clones appear in the TCRdb table, and some are missing; sequencing was by immunoSEQ multiplex PCR. Counted here are fewer than 350,000 clones, around 90% occurring once; the ten biggest clones make up approximately 7.5%. Specimen: peripheral blood. These receptors all come from a woman in her 30s with COVID-19, enrolled during active disease. Both conserved end residues are part of each CDR3. The D gene is left open where the match is weak. The listing skips clone size in some rows; elsewhere it reads once, few, many or a size class.

J	D	V	size	CDR3	DNA
TRBJ2-5	TRBD1	TRBV28	.	CASSSIGTGAQETQYF	TGTGCCAGCAGTTCAATCGGGACAGGGGCCCAAGAGACCCAGTACTTC
TRBJ1-6	.	TRBV5-4	.	CASSFREGDSPLHF	TGTGCCAGCAGCTTTCGGGAGGGCGATTCACCCCTCCACTTT
TRBJ2-1	TRBD2	TRBV30	few	CAWSPGLAGWEQFF	TGTGCCTGGAGTCCGGGACTAGCGGGATGGGAGCAGTTCTTC
TRBJ1-5	.	TRBV5-1	.	CASSLNGRDTAQHF	TGCGCCAGCAGCTTGAACGGTCGGGATACGGCCCAGCATTTT
TRBJ1-1	.	TRBV3-1/TRBV3-2	.	CASSSQVNTEAFF	TGTGCCAGCAGCTCACAAGTGAACACTGAAGCTTTCTTT
TRBJ1-3	.	TRBV18	.	CASSPQGPSGNTIYF	TGTGCCAGCTCACCTCAGGGCCCCTCTGGAAACACCATATATTTT
TRBJ1-1	TRBD1	TRBV10-2	.	CASSQRQGVSTEAFF	TGCGCCAGCAGTCAGAGACAGGGGGTAAGCACTGAAGCTTTCTTT
TRBJ1-5	.	TRBV19	.	CASSKTSWTEEPQHF	TGTGCCAGTAGTAAGACATCCTGGACGGAGGAGCCCCAGCATTTT
TRBJ2-3	.	TRBV7-2	.	CATVWAITDTQYF	TGTGCCACCGTGTGGGCAATCACAGATACGCAGTATTTT
TRBJ2-1	.	TRBV11-3	.	CASSPGQNNEQFF	TGTGCCAGCAGCCCAGGACAGAACAATGAGCAGTTCTTC
TRBJ1-6	.	TRBV7-9	.	CASSSGSNSPLHF	TGTGCCAGCAGCTCCGGGTCAAATTCACCCCTCCACTTT
TRBJ2-1	TRBD1	TRBV19	once	CASSIDRGQGPREQFF	TGTGCCAGTAGTATAGATCGGGGACAGGGCCCTAGGGAGCAGTTCTTC
TRBJ1-3	.	TRBV7-2	.	CASSLTETFGNTIYF	TGTGCCAGCAGCTTAACGGAGACTTTTGGAAACACCATATATTTT
TRBJ2-5	.	TRBV5-1	.	CASSLGWTLQETQYF	TGCGCCAGCAGCTTGGGATGGACTTTACAAGAGACCCAGTACTTC
TRBJ2-5	.	TRBV6-6	.	CASSYRTGETQYF	TGTGCCAGCAGTTACCGGACGGGGGAGACCCAGTACTTC
TRBJ1-2	.	TRBV19	few	CAICRERGYGYTF	TGTGCCATCTGCCGGGAGCGGGGCTATGGCTACACCTTC
TRBJ2-2	.	TRBV9	.	CASSLLLGRELFF	TGTGCCAGCAGCCTCCTCCTTGGCCGGGAGCTGTTTTTT
TRBJ2-1	.	TRBV4-1	.	CASSQRGGKGRGVGDEQFF	TGCGCCAGCAGCCAACGCGGCGGAAAGGGGAGGGGGGTCGGCGATGAGCAGTTCTTC
TRBJ2-1	TRBD1	TRBV3-1/TRBV3-2	.	CASQATGGASIF	TGTGCCAGTCAGGCGACAGGGGGCGCCTCCATCTTC
TRBJ2-7	TRBD2	TRBV5-1	.	CASSTRGGRAYEQYF	TGCGCCAGCAGCACTCGGGGCGGGAGGGCATACGAGCAGTACTTC
TRBJ2-7	.	TRBV3-1/TRBV3-2	once	CASSQSGYEQYF	TGTGCCAGCAGCCAAAGCGGGTACGAGCAGTACTTC
TRBJ1-2	.	TRBV27	.	CASKAGADYGYTF	TGTGCCAGCAAGGCAGGGGCTGACTATGGCTACACCTTC
TRBJ1-3	.	TRBV6-1	.	CASSEAGFRGNTIYF	TGTGCCAGCAGTGAAGCCGGGTTTAGGGGAAACACCATATATTTT
TRBJ2-1	.	TRBV27	.	CASSLIGFSYNEQFF	TGTGCCAGCAGTTTAATCGGTTTCTCCTACAATGAGCAGTTCTTC
TRBJ2-2	.	TRBV27	once	CASSPLLNTGELFF	TGTGCCAGCAGTCCACTGCTGAACACCGGGGAGCTGTTTTTT
TRBJ1-5	.	TRBV19	.	CASSIGGRRGQPQHF	TGTGCCAGTAGTATCGGGGGGCGCCGAGGTCAGCCCCAGCATTTT
TRBJ2-2	TRBD2	TRBV4-1	once	CASSQDGWREASNTGELFF	TGCGCCAGCAGCCAAGATGGGTGGCGGGAGGCCTCGAACACCGGGGAGCTGTTTTTT
TRBJ1-2	.	TRBV19	once	CASSTNGLIYGYTF	TGTGCCAGTAGTACTAATGGACTCATCTATGGCTACACCTTC
TRBJ1-2	TRBD1	TRBV2	.	CASSVSQGDGYTF	TGTGCCAGCAGTGTTAGTCAGGGGGACGGCTACACCTTC
TRBJ2-6	.	TRBV2	.	CASRDSASGANVLTF	TGTGCCAGCAGGGACAGCGCCTCTGGGGCCAACGTCCTGACTTTC
TRBJ2-3	.	TRBV18	.	CASSPPGRTDTQYF	TGTGCCAGCTCACCACCGGGGCGCACAGATACGCAGTATTTT
TRBJ1-6	TRBD1	TRBV28	.	CASRGTGGSPLHF	TGTGCCAGCAGGGGGACAGGAGGCTCACCCCTCCACTTT
TRBJ1-2	.	TRBV4-1	.	CASSQGPGGGDGYTF	TGCGCCAGCAGCCAAGGGCCCGGCGGGGGCGATGGCTACACCTTC
TRBJ1-5	TRBD1	TRBV19	once	CASSMDRGGGQPQHF	TGTGCCAGTAGTATGGACAGGGGAGGAGGGCAGCCCCAGCATTTT
TRBJ2-3	.	TRBV6-5	.	CASRNRGGGTDTQYF	TGTGCCAGCAGGAACAGGGGAGGAGGGACAGATACGCAGTATTTT
TRBJ2-7	.	TRBV6-5	.	CASKVQDFSYEQYF	TGTGCCAGCAAGGTACAGGATTTCTCCTACGAGCAGTACTTC
TRBJ1-5	.	TRBV23-1	.	CASSRCLPQHF	TGCGCCAGCAGTCGCTGTCTACCCCAGCATTTT
TRBJ2-1	TRBD2	TRBV4-2	.	CASSQEGGFSYNEQFF	TGTGCCAGCAGCCAAGAGGGGGGGTTCTCCTACAATGAGCAGTTCTTC
TRBJ1-2	TRBD1	TRBV24-1	few	CATSDTGQGFGYTF	TGTGCCACCAGTGATACGGGACAGGGGTTTGGCTACACCTTC
TRBJ1-5	.	TRBV4-1	.	CASSQEPGYSNQPQHF	TGCGCCAGCAGCCAAGAACCCGGGTATAGCAATCAGCCCCAGCATTTT
TRBJ2-7	TRBD1	TRBV5-4	.	CASSRDRGSYEQYF	TGTGCCAGCAGCCGGGACAGGGGATCCTACGAGCAGTACTTC
TRBJ2-5	.	TRBV4-3	few	CASSQGVSGVETQYF	TGCGCCAGCAGCCAAGGGGTTTCGGGGGTAGAGACCCAGTACTTC
TRBJ2-7	TRBD2	TRBV11-3	.	CASSLPTSGSSYEQYF	TGTGCCAGCAGCTTGCCGACTAGCGGGAGCTCCTACGAGCAGTACTTC
TRBJ2-2	.	TRBV30	once	CAWSVGGGAGELFF	TGTGCCTGGAGTGTAGGCGGGGGCGCCGGGGAGCTGTTTTTT
TRBJ2-5	TRBD2	TRBV5-5	once	CASSPGTSGAETQYF	TGTGCCAGCAGCCCCGGGACTAGCGGGGCAGAGACCCAGTACTTC
TRBJ2-4	.	TRBV6-1	.	CASSEGGTVRVQYF	TGTGCCAGCAGTGAGGGCGGGACGGTCAGGGTTCAGTACTTC
TRBJ2-7	TRBD2	TRBV30	once	CAWSALAGVGVEQYF	TGTGCCTGGAGTGCCCTAGCGGGAGTAGGTGTCGAGCAGTACTTC
TRBJ1-6	TRBD1	TRBV2	.	CASSPTGGMSPLHF	TGTGCCAGCAGTCCGACAGGGGGGATGTCACCCCTCCACTTT
TRBJ1-5	.	TRBV28	.	CASSSGHNQPQHF	TGTGCCAGCAGTTCCGGACACAATCAGCCCCAGCATTTT
TRBJ2-2	.	TRBV25-1	.	CASSSLGSTGELFF	TGTGCCAGCAGCTCGCTTGGGAGCACCGGGGAGCTGTTTTTT
TRBJ2-7	.	TRBV7-3	.	CASSLTRLSSYEQYF	TGTGCCAGCAGCTTAACCCGACTAAGCTCCTACGAGCAGTACTTC
TRBJ2-5	TRBD2	TRBV6-5	once	CASSYSGTRAETQYF	TGTGCCAGCAGTTACTCAGGGACTAGGGCGGAGACCCAGTACTTC
TRBJ2-7	.	TRBV10-3	.	CAISPGLSYEQYF	TGTGCCATCAGTCCGGGACTTTCCTACGAGCAGTACTTC